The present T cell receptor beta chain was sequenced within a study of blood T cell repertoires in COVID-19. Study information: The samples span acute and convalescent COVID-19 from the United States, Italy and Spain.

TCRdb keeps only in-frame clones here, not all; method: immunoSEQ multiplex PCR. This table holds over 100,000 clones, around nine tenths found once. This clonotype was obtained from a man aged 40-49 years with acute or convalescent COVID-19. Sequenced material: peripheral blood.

The CDR3 region is CASSYLTGGYEQFF. The CDR3 nucleotides read TGTGCCAGCAGTTACTTGACAGGGGGCTATGAGCAGTTCTTC. The chain combines TRBV6-5 with TRBJ2-7, with 10 bases fitting TRBD1. The J call may be mistaken, given a closer DNA end match to TRBJ2-1. The V gene's germline CDR1 is MNHEY and CDR2 SVGAGI. This CDR3 spans 14 amino acids.